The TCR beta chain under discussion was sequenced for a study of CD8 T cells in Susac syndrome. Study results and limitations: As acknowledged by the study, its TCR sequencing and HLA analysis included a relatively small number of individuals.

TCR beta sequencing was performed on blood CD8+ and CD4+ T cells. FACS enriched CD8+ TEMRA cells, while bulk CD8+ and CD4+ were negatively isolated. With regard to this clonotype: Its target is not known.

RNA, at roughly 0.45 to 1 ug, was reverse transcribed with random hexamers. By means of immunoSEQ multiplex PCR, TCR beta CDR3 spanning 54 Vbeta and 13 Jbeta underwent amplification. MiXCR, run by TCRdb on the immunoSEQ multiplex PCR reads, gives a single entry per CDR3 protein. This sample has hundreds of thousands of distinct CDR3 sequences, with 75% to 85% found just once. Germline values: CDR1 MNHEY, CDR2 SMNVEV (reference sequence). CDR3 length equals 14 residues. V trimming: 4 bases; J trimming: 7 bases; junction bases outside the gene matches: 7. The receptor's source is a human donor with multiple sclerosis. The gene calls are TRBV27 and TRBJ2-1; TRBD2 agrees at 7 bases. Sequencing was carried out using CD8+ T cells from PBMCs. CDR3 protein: CASSWIGEGNEQFF. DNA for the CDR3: TGTGCCAGCAGTTGGATCGGGGAGGGGAATGAGCAGTTCTTC.